A selection of T cell receptor beta chains follows, all from one sample in a study of cytotoxic CD8 clonotypes in ibrutinib-treated CLL. Clones were sequenced by immunoSEQ multiplex PCR, and TCRdb holds only the in-frame ones, with some missing. Of some 20,000 clones in the sample, 81% were seen once. The starting material was PBMCs, obtained before ibrutinib treatment. Receptors originate from a human donor with chronic lymphocytic leukemia. Each CDR3 is given with its conserved first and last residue. A D gene is named only where the DNA matches it firmly. Clone size is not always given. Where it is, it says once, few, many or a class for expanded clones.

J gene: TRBJ1-4
D gene: -
V gene: TRBV7-2
clone size: -
CDR3 protein: CASSLSRGSREKLFF
CDR3 DNA: TGTGCCAGCAGCTTGAGCCGAGGTTCACGGGAAAAACTGTTTTTT

J gene: TRBJ2-5
D gene: -
V gene: TRBV5-1
clone size: -
CDR3 protein: CASSLVGGGTQETQYF
CDR3 DNA: TGCGCCAGCAGCTTGGTGGGGGGCGGAACCCAAGAGACCCAGTACTTC

J gene: TRBJ1-2
D gene: -
V gene: TRBV7-9
clone size: -
CDR3 protein: CASSGGDHNYGYTF
CDR3 DNA: TGTGCCAGCAGCGGCGGGGACCATAACTATGGCTACACCTTC

J gene: TRBJ2-3
D gene: TRBD1
V gene: TRBV2
clone size: -
CDR3 protein: CASSEDRGEADTQYF
CDR3 DNA: TGTGCCAGCAGTGAAGACAGGGGTGAGGCAGATACGCAGTATTTT

J gene: TRBJ1-2
D gene: TRBD1
V gene: TRBV6-5
clone size: -
CDR3 protein: CASSYLQGAFYGYTF
CDR3 DNA: TGTGCCAGCAGTTACCTGCAGGGGGCGTTCTATGGCTACACCTTC

J gene: TRBJ1-3
D gene: TRBD1
V gene: TRBV9
clone size: -
CDR3 protein: CASSVGGRGFSGNTIYF
CDR3 DNA: TGTGCCAGCAGCGTAGGCGGCAGGGGGTTCTCTGGAAACACCATATATTTT

J gene: TRBJ1-1
D gene: -
V gene: TRBV23-1
clone size: -
CDR3 protein: CASQPKNTEAFF
CDR3 DNA: TGCGCCAGCCAACCAAAGAACACTGAAGCTTTCTTT

J gene: TRBJ1-2
D gene: -
V gene: TRBV6-6
clone size: -
CDR3 protein: CASRSDGFNYGYTF
CDR3 DNA: TGTGCCAGCAGATCGGACGGGTTTAACTATGGCTACACCTTC

J gene: TRBJ1-6
D gene: -
V gene: TRBV5-6
clone size: -
CDR3 protein: CASSLMARGGWFGSPLHF
CDR3 DNA: TGTGCCAGCAGCTTGATGGCCAGGGGAGGCTGGTTCGGTTCACCCCTCCACTTT

J gene: TRBJ1-2
D gene: -
V gene: TRBV29-1
clone size: once
CDR3 protein: CSVAGRTTGLYGYTF
CDR3 DNA: TGCAGCGTTGCTGGGAGGACAACGGGGCTGTATGGCTACACCTTC

J gene: TRBJ2-5
D gene: -
V gene: TRBV7-2
clone size: -
CDR3 protein: CASSPTSRGTQETQYF
CDR3 DNA: TGTGCCAGCAGCCCGACTAGCAGGGGAACACAAGAGACCCAGTACTTC

J gene: TRBJ1-2
D gene: TRBD1
V gene: TRBV5-4
clone size: -
CDR3 protein: CASSLTRTGGAGYGYTF
CDR3 DNA: TGTGCCAGCAGCTTGACAAGGACAGGGGGCGCTGGCTATGGCTACACCTTC

J gene: TRBJ1-5
D gene: -
V gene: TRBV6-1
clone size: -
CDR3 protein: CASKGTLSNQPQHF
CDR3 DNA: TGTGCCAGCAAAGGAACCCTTAGCAATCAGCCCCAGCATTTT

J gene: TRBJ2-7
D gene: -
V gene: TRBV7-2
clone size: -
CDR3 protein: CASSLEWGVNYEQYF
CDR3 DNA: TGTGCCAGCAGCTTAGAGTGGGGTGTCAACTACGAGCAGTACTTC

J gene: TRBJ1-5
D gene: -
V gene: TRBV28
clone size: medium-sized
CDR3 protein: CASPDSNQPQHF
CDR3 DNA: TGTGCCAGCCCCGACAGCAATCAGCCCCAGCATTTT

J gene: TRBJ1-1
D gene: -
V gene: TRBV9
clone size: -
CDR3 protein: CASSPSGGWGTEAFF
CDR3 DNA: TGTGCCAGCAGCCCCAGCGGGGGTTGGGGAACTGAAGCTTTCTTT

J gene: TRBJ1-1
D gene: -
V gene: TRBV19
clone size: few
CDR3 protein: CASSIMQASRMNTEAFF
CDR3 DNA: TGTGCCAGTAGTATAATGCAGGCCTCGCGCATGAACACTGAAGCTTTCTTT

J gene: TRBJ2-1
D gene: -
V gene: TRBV10-3
clone size: -
CDR3 protein: CAISFGQYSYNEQFF
CDR3 DNA: TGTGCCATCAGTTTCGGACAGTACTCCTACAATGAGCAGTTCTTC

J gene: TRBJ1-1
D gene: -
V gene: TRBV5-1
clone size: -
CDR3 protein: CASSAGLFLEAFF
CDR3 DNA: TGCGCCAGCAGTGCAGGACTTTTTCTGGAAGCTTTCTTT

J gene: TRBJ2-7
D gene: TRBD1
V gene: TRBV6-5
clone size: -
CDR3 protein: CASSIRTGIYEQYF
CDR3 DNA: TGTGCCAGCAGTATACGGACAGGGATCTACGAGCAGTACTTC

J gene: TRBJ1-2
D gene: -
V gene: TRBV27
clone size: -
CDR3 protein: CASSLSSRGGYTF
CDR3 DNA: TGTGCCAGCAGTTTAAGCTCGCGGGGGGGCTACACCTTC

J gene: TRBJ2-2
D gene: -
V gene: TRBV30
clone size: once
CDR3 protein: CAWSWGRVGTGELFF
CDR3 DNA: TGTGCCTGGAGTTGGGGCAGGGTAGGGACCGGGGAGCTGTTTTTT

J gene: TRBJ2-7
D gene: -
V gene: TRBV6-5
clone size: -
CDR3 protein: CASSRTHRDTYEQYF
CDR3 DNA: TGTGCCAGCAGCAGAACGCACAGGGATACCTACGAGCAGTACTTC

J gene: TRBJ2-5
D gene: -
V gene: TRBV27
clone size: -
CDR3 protein: CARKAGTARVETQYF
CDR3 DNA: TGTGCCAGAAAAGCGGGGACAGCAAGGGTTGAGACCCAGTACTTC

J gene: TRBJ1-1
D gene: TRBD1
V gene: TRBV6-5
clone size: -
CDR3 protein: CASSYAPGQGWAEAFF
CDR3 DNA: TGTGCCAGCAGTTACGCGCCAGGACAGGGTTGGGCTGAAGCTTTCTTT

J gene: TRBJ1-3
D gene: -
V gene: TRBV11-2
clone size: once
CDR3 protein: CASSLDTILGNTIYF
CDR3 DNA: TGTGCCAGCAGCTTAGATACTATCTTGGGAAACACCATATATTTT

J gene: TRBJ1-2
D gene: -
V gene: TRBV7-6
clone size: -
CDR3 protein: CASSFSNNYGYTF
CDR3 DNA: TGTGCCAGCAGCTTTTCAAATAACTATGGCTACACCTTC

J gene: TRBJ2-2
D gene: -
V gene: TRBV5-4
clone size: -
CDR3 protein: CASSLGWAGELFF
CDR3 DNA: TGTGCCAGCAGCTTGGGTTGGGCCGGGGAGCTGTTTTTT

J gene: TRBJ2-3
D gene: -
V gene: TRBV7-3
clone size: -
CDR3 protein: CASSLTRPLSKTDTQYF
CDR3 DNA: TGTGCCAGCAGCTTAACCCGACCTTTATCTAAAACAGATACGCAGTATTTT

J gene: TRBJ2-5
D gene: -
V gene: TRBV5-4
clone size: -
CDR3 protein: CASSSRTVIQETQYF
CDR3 DNA: TGTGCCAGCAGCTCCCGGACAGTCATCCAAGAGACCCAGTACTTC

J gene: TRBJ2-7
D gene: TRBD1
V gene: TRBV18
clone size: -
CDR3 protein: CASSPMTGLIYEQYF
CDR3 DNA: TGTGCCAGCTCGCCCATGACAGGGTTGATCTACGAGCAGTACTTC

J gene: TRBJ2-2
D gene: -
V gene: TRBV28
clone size: -
CDR3 protein: CASSLIRGGMVLGELFF
CDR3 DNA: TGTGCCAGCAGTTTAATACGGGGCGGAATGGTTTTGGGGGAGCTGTTTTTT

J gene: TRBJ2-2
D gene: TRBD2
V gene: TRBV10-3
clone size: -
CDR3 protein: CASGRGGGTGELFF
CDR3 DNA: TGTGCCAGCGGGAGGGGTGGGGGCACCGGGGAGCTGTTTTTT

J gene: TRBJ2-7
D gene: TRBD1
V gene: TRBV6-5
clone size: few
CDR3 protein: CASSSPGQGAYEQYF
CDR3 DNA: TGTGCCAGCAGTTCGCCGGGACAGGGAGCCTACGAGCAGTACTTC

J gene: TRBJ1-2
D gene: -
V gene: TRBV30
clone size: -
CDR3 protein: CAWSVGEAYGYTF
CDR3 DNA: TGTGCCTGGAGTGTGGGGGAGGCCTATGGCTACACCTTC

J gene: TRBJ2-2
D gene: -
V gene: TRBV7-9
clone size: -
CDR3 protein: CASSLLDGELFF
CDR3 DNA: TGTGCCAGCAGCTTATTGGACGGGGAGCTGTTTTTT

J gene: TRBJ2-7
D gene: -
V gene: TRBV7-2
clone size: few
CDR3 protein: CASSLVPGREQYF
CDR3 DNA: TGTGCCAGCAGCTTAGTGCCAGGGCGCGAGCAGTACTTC

J gene: TRBJ1-5
D gene: TRBD1
V gene: TRBV2
clone size: -
CDR3 protein: CASARQGGNQPQHF
CDR3 DNA: TGTGCCAGCGCCCGACAGGGGGGCAATCAGCCCCAGCATTTT

J gene: TRBJ2-2
D gene: -
V gene: TRBV4-3
clone size: -
CDR3 protein: CASSQVLGGTGELFF
CDR3 DNA: TGCGCCAGCAGCCAAGTTTTGGGGGGCACCGGGGAGCTGTTTTTT

J gene: TRBJ2-4
D gene: -
V gene: TRBV2
clone size: -
CDR3 protein: CASSDQGPAGNIQYF
CDR3 DNA: TGTGCCAGCAGCGACCAGGGCCCCGCCGGAAACATTCAGTACTTC

J gene: TRBJ1-4
D gene: -
V gene: TRBV5-1
clone size: -
CDR3 protein: CASSRLQDSSNEKLFF
CDR3 DNA: TGCGCCAGCAGCCGGCTGCAGGATAGCTCTAATGAAAAACTGTTTTTT

J gene: TRBJ1-2
D gene: -
V gene: TRBV9
clone size: -
CDR3 protein: CASSVNGKGEYGYTF
CDR3 DNA: TGTGCCAGCAGCGTAAACGGGAAGGGAGAGTATGGCTACACCTTC

J gene: TRBJ2-1
D gene: -
V gene: TRBV29-1
clone size: -
CDR3 protein: CSVEDWAKGANEQFF
CDR3 DNA: TGCAGCGTTGAAGATTGGGCCAAAGGGGCCAATGAGCAGTTCTTC

J gene: TRBJ1-2
D gene: -
V gene: TRBV30
clone size: -
CDR3 protein: CAWNPGSNYGYTF
CDR3 DNA: TGTGCCTGGAACCCAGGGTCTAACTATGGCTACACCTTC

J gene: TRBJ1-1
D gene: -
V gene: TRBV29-1
clone size: once
CDR3 protein: CSASAGGNTEAFF
CDR3 DNA: TGCAGCGCTTCGGCAGGAGGGAACACTGAAGCTTTCTTT

J gene: TRBJ1-2
D gene: TRBD1
V gene: TRBV7-2
clone size: -
CDR3 protein: CASSPTPKMTGGYGYTF
CDR3 DNA: TGTGCCAGCAGCCCCACTCCTAAGATGACAGGGGGCTATGGCTACACCTTC

J gene: TRBJ2-2
D gene: -
V gene: TRBV7-9
clone size: -
CDR3 protein: CASSLPSSPTGELFF
CDR3 DNA: TGTGCCAGCAGCCTCCCTAGTTCGCCCACCGGGGAGCTGTTTTTT

J gene: TRBJ1-5
D gene: -
V gene: TRBV6-5
clone size: -
CDR3 protein: CASNLFGQPQHF
CDR3 DNA: TGTGCCAGCAACTTGTTCGGGCAGCCCCAGCATTTT

J gene: TRBJ2-1
D gene: -
V gene: TRBV27
clone size: -
CDR3 protein: CASSSTPPTVFSSYNEQFF
CDR3 DNA: TGTGCCAGCAGCTCTACCCCCCCGACAGTTTTTAGCTCCTACAATGAGCAGTTCTTC

J gene: TRBJ1-4
D gene: -
V gene: TRBV6-5
clone size: -
CDR3 protein: CASRHNREGGEKLFF
CDR3 DNA: TGTGCCAGCAGACATAACAGGGAAGGGGGAGAAAAACTGTTTTTT